The rows below give T cell receptor beta chains drawn from one sample of a study of blood T cell repertoires in COVID-19. Generated by immunoSEQ multiplex PCR, the TCRdb table keeps only in-frame clones and is missing some. The repertoire has roughly 90,000 clones, roughly 85% of them found once; the top ten carry 15% to 20%. The source material was peripheral blood. The receptors were gathered from a human donor in a cohort sampled during active COVID-19. Both conserved end residues are trimmed from each CDR3. The order of the fields is CDR3 length, V gene, CDR3 protein.

14,TRBV5-1,ASSLRGLAATDTQY
13,TRBV28,ASSGGGFFNQPQH
12,TRBV19,ASKKQGGDYEQY
11,TRBV2,ASRTIPGETQY
13,TRBV18,ASSLEGRFNQPQH
12,TRBV5-6,ASSFYSAYNEQF
10,TRBV23-1,ASGTGNCGYT
13,TRBV28,ASRETSGTRNEQF
13,TRBV4-2,ASSYNRFADEKLF
14,TRBV2,ASQALGQGLNTEAF
12,TRBV5-1,ASSLVATGNGYT